The 7 T cell receptor beta chains in this list originate from one sample, sequenced in a study of blood T cells in healthy people across ages. Then a second PCR, running roughly 7 to 12 cycles, was carried out with a sample-barcoded 5' primer and a J-beta primer mix. TCRdb analysed the 5' RACE reads with MiXCR anew, one entry per CDR3 protein. The data show about 680,000 distinct CDR3 sequences, 45% to 50% seen once. Sequencing used blood. Source of these receptors: a woman in her sixties or seventies in good health.

V is TRBV9 and J is TRBJ2-1; 8 bases line up with TRBD2. Germline CDR1 and CDR2: SGDLS and YYNGEE. The CDR3 runs to 15 residues. Losses at the gene ends were 0 bases for V and 6 bases for J; bases not matched to a gene: 5. The CDR3 DNA is TGTGCCAGCAGCGTAGAAGGCCTAGCGGGCAATGAGCAGTTCTTC. This translates into CASSVEGLAGNEQFF.

This clonotype turned up a few times. The rearrangement uses TRBV7-9 and TRBJ2-7, with TRBD1 matching 7 bases. The J segment lost 1 base and the V segment lost 5 bases, leaving 5 bases of the junction unmatched. The CDR3 length is 14 residues. Germline V gene lookup returns CDR1 SEHNR and CDR2 FQNEAQ (reference sequence). Here the CDR3 reads CASSPPTGSYEQYF. As DNA, the CDR3 is TGTGCCAGCAGCCCGCCGACAGGGTCCTACGAGCAGTACTTC.

The CDR3 protein is CSARTAKNEAFF. For the CDR3, the DNA is TGCAGTGCGCGGACAGCGAAAAATGAAGCTTTCTTT. V gene TRBV20-1 combines with J gene TRBJ1-1; possible D gene TRBD1, 6 bases. Germline V gene lookup returns CDR1 DFQATT and CDR2 SNEGSKA (reference sequence). The CDR3 is made up of 12 amino acids. V lost 6 bases and J 7 bases, leaving 15 bases between the germline ends.

The V gene is TRBV9, the J gene TRBJ2-3; no clear D. This CDR3 comprises 13 residues. In germline, CDR1 is SGDLS, CDR2 YYNGEE. Trimming removed 0 bases at V and 4 bases at J, with 6 bases between. The chain's CDR3 is CASSVGVADTQYF. The CDR3, as DNA: TGTGCCAGCAGCGTAGGGGTGGCAGATACGCAGTATTTT.

The genes are TRBV9 and TRBJ1-1, with a possible D match to TRBD1 (5 bases). Trimming removed 0 bases at V and 4 bases at J, with 19 bases between. This CDR3 is 17 amino acids long. Germline V CDR1 and CDR2: SGDLS, YYNGEE. CDR3 loop: CASSVGVTGIEGTEAFF. The CDR3 nucleotides are TGTGCCAGCAGCGTAGGGGTCACAGGAATAGAAGGCACTGAAGCTTTCTTT.

The V call is TRBV2, the J call TRBJ1-5; 8 nucleotides agree with TRBD1. Germline CDR1 and CDR2: SNHLY and FYNNEI. The CDR3 is made up of 16 amino acids. V gave up 2 bases and J gave up 4 bases; unmatched junction bases: 7. The CDR3 sequence is CASSEFRGLGNQPQHF. DNA of the CDR3: TGTGCCAGCAGTGAATTCAGGGGGCTCGGTAATCAGCCCCAGCATTTT.

This clonotype was observed a few times. The chain carries TRBV12-3 or TRBV12-4 and TRBJ2-3; D is unclear. This CDR3 has 12 residues. The V gene lost 6 bases and the J gene lost 10 bases, with 14 bases spanning the gap. The chain's CDR3 is CASSPRPLAQYF. DNA of the CDR3: TGTGCCAGCAGCCCCCGACCCCTCGCGCAGTATTTT.